This entry lists 22 T cell receptor beta chains sequenced from one sample in a study of blood T cells in healthy people across ages. It was with a sample-barcoded 5' primer and a J-beta primer mix that a second PCR of roughly 7 to 12 cycles was run. TCRdb independently ran MiXCR on the 5' RACE reads; one entry per CDR3 protein. Among some 710,000 distinct CDR3 sequences, about 20% were seen once, and the ten largest hold approximately 20%. Sequenced sample: blood. Receptors were obtained from a man aged 70-80 years in good health.

This clonotype showed up just a few times. This sequence joins TRBV7-2 and TRBJ1-2; 10 bases map to TRBD1. V shed 5 bases and J 8 bases; nucleotides not matched to a gene: 5. CDR1 SGHTA and CDR2 FQGNSA come from the germline V gene. The CDR3 runs to 13 residues. The CDR3 sequence: CASSQRTGGGYTF. As DNA, the CDR3 is TGTGCCAGCAGCCAGAGGACAGGGGGAGGCTACACCTTC.

CDR3 region: CSARDFSGVYEQYF. The CDR3 DNA is TGCAGTGCTAGAGATTTTAGCGGGGTCTACGAGCAGTACTTC. The chain uses TRBV20-1 and TRBJ2-1, with TRBD2 matching 8 bases. With the DNA end fitting TRBJ2-7 better, the J assignment may be wrong. Germline loops: CDR1 DFQATT, CDR2 SNEGSKA (reference sequence). The CDR3 extends over 14 amino acids.

This clonotype was counted a few times. The chain combines TRBV12-3 or TRBV12-4 with TRBJ2-4, with D possibly matching TRBD1 (6 bases). The V end lost 1 base, the J end lost 6 bases, and 10 bases lay between the germline ends. The CDR3 extends over 14 amino acids. The CDR3 loop is CASSLGLDRNIQYF. The CDR3 nucleotides are TGTGCCAGCAGTTTAGGTTTGGACAGAAACATTCAGTACTTC.

This chain links TRBV7-9 with TRBJ1-6; D possibly corresponds to TRBD1 (5 bases). The CDR3 covers 14 residues. Per germline, CDR1 SEHNR and CDR2 FQNEAQ (reference sequence). Trimming took 5 bases from V and 7 from J, leaving 12 bases between them. The CDR3 spells CASSIRDGNSPLHF. For the CDR3, the DNA is TGTGCCAGCAGCATCCGGGACGGAAATTCACCCCTCCACTTT.

The rearrangement joins TRBV20-1 to TRBJ1-3, with D perhaps matching TRBD1 (5 bases). The CDR3 extends over 14 amino acids. Germline-derived CDR1 and CDR2 are DFQATT and SNEGSKA (reference sequence). V was pared by 4 bases and J by 4 bases, with 14 bases between. CDR3 DNA: TGCAGTGCTACCCTCAGGGACTTAGGAAACACCATATATTTT. Its translation: CSATLRDLGNTIYF.

The chain joins TRBV6-5 to TRBJ2-5, with D unresolved. Between the trimmed V and J ends, which lost 0 bases and 3 bases, there was a span of 14 bases. CDR1 MNHEY and CDR2 SVGAGI come from the germline V gene. The CDR3 runs 16 residues. The CDR3 reads CASSYSTSAAKETQYF. The CDR3 region has the DNA TGTGCCAGCAGTTACTCGACTTCTGCGGCAAAAGAGACCCAGTACTTC.

V gene TRBV12-3 or TRBV12-4 combines with J gene TRBJ2-7; D is perhaps TRBD2 (7 bases). The ends were cut back, 6 bases at V and 6 bases at J, with 21 bases in the middle. The CDR3 runs to 15 residues. In nucleotides, the CDR3 is TGTGCCAGCAGCCAAGGGGGGGGCTTGCGTTTCGAGCAGTACTTC. It is translated as CASSQGGGLRFEQYF.

The chain is built from TRBV10-3 and TRBJ2-3; 7 nucleotides align to TRBD2. Germline CDR1 and CDR2: ENHRY and SYGVKD. J gave up 1 base and V 4 bases, and 8 bases lay outside the gene matches. The CDR3 is made up of 16 amino acids. The CDR3 nucleotides are TGTGCCATCAGTGGAGGGGAGGGACTTCGCACAGATACGCAGTATTTT. Translating gives CAISGGEGLRTDTQYF.

This clonotype was seen a few times. V is TRBV20-1 and J is TRBJ2-1; a possible D gene is TRBD1 (6 bases). The CDR3 runs to 13 residues. Trimming shortened V by 3 bases and J by 4 bases, and 10 bases separated the two germline ends. Germline CDR1 reads DFQATT; CDR2 reads SNEGSKA (reference sequence). CDR3 coding DNA: TGCAGTGCTAGGGGGACACAATACAATGAGCAGTTCTTC. Amino acid sequence: CSARGTQYNEQFF.

The genes are TRBV7-2 and TRBJ1-2; 9 bases align to TRBD1. The J segment lost 8 bases and the V segment lost 5 bases, leaving 15 bases of the junction unmatched. The CDR3 sequence is 16 residues long. Germline CDR1 and CDR2: SGHTA and FQGNSA. The chain's CDR3 is CASSPYTGTGIEGYTF. The CDR3 DNA reads TGTGCCAGCAGCCCGTACACCGGGACAGGGATAGAGGGCTACACCTTC.

This chain joins TRBV23-1 and TRBJ2-1, with TRBD2 matching 10 bases. TRBV23-1 is filed as an ORF, its function uncertain. V trimming: 1 base; J trimming: 6 bases; junction bases outside the gene matches: 12. The CDR3 totals 18 residues. The CDR3 spells CASSQCFGASGRGNEQFF. The CDR3 DNA reads TGCGCCAGCAGTCAATGTTTTGGGGCTAGCGGGAGAGGCAATGAGCAGTTCTTC.

The J gene is TRBJ2-1, the V gene TRBV7-8, with 13 bases identical to TRBD2. Germline assignment: CDR1 SGHVS and CDR2 FQNEAQ. This CDR3 has 17 residues. Unmatched junction bases numbered 11, after V lost 5 bases and J lost 7 bases. The CDR3 is CASSPRTSGSVWNEQFF. DNA of the CDR3: TGTGCCAGCAGCCCGCGGACTAGCGGGAGTGTTTGGAATGAGCAGTTCTTC. Full variable domain (remainder filled in from reference TRBV7-8 and TRBJ2-1): GAGVSQSPRYKVAKRGQDVALRCDPISGHVSLFWYQQALGQGPEFLTYFQNEAQLDKSGLPSDRFFAERPEGSVSTLKIQRTQQEDSAVYLCASSPRTSGSVWNEQFFGPGTRLTVL.

This clonotype was seen more than once but under ten times. The rearrangement links TRBV6-5 to TRBJ1-6; D is possibly TRBD1 (5 bases). Germline V CDR1 and CDR2: MNHEY, SVGAGI. Between the trimmed V and J ends, which lost 6 bases and 7 bases, there was a span of 13 bases. CDR3 length: 14 residues. CDR3: CASRRTSENSPLHF. As DNA, the CDR3 is TGTGCCAGCAGACGGACAAGCGAGAATTCACCCCTCCACTTT.

The chain joins TRBV12-3 or TRBV12-4 to TRBJ1-2; TRBD1 is a possible D gene (6 bases). CDR3 length: 13 residues. Trimming took 3 bases from V and 4 from J, leaving 9 bases between them. For the CDR3, the DNA is TGTGCCAGCAGTTTCCGGGGGGCCTATGGCTACACCTTC. Translated: CASSFRGAYGYTF.

The chain combines TRBV2 with TRBJ1-5, with 11 bases identical to TRBD1. V lost 5 bases to trimming and J lost 1 base; unmatched junction nucleotides: 7. CDR3 size: 17 residues. Germline-derived CDR1 and CDR2 are SNHLY and FYNNEI. DNA of the CDR3: TGTGCCAGCAGTAAAAGGGGACAGGGGGTGAGCAATCAGCCCCAGCATTTT. This translates into CASSKRGQGVSNQPQHF.

The V gene is TRBV6-5, the J gene TRBJ1-2; TRBD1 matches at 8 bases. The length of the CDR3 is 14 residues. Trimming took 5 bases from V and 0 from J; bases not matched to a gene: 2. The germline gives CDR1 MNHEY, CDR2 SVGAGI. Here the CDR3 reads CASSADRANYGYTF. Written as DNA, the CDR3 is TGTGCCAGCAGTGCGGACAGGGCTAACTATGGCTACACCTTC.

The chain has TRBV6-5 and TRBJ2-3, with unresolved D. CDR3 length: 14 residues. Trimming stripped 0 bases from V and 4 bases from J, with 8 bases between. The V gene's germline CDR1 is MNHEY and CDR2 SVGAGI. The CDR3 nucleotides read TGTGCCAGCAGTTACTCGAGGCCCCCAGATACGCAGTATTTT. As protein: CASSYSRPPDTQYF.

The chain links TRBV6-6 to TRBJ1-5, with no clear D. Germline CDR1 is MNHNY and CDR2 is SVGAGI (reference sequence). The CDR3 spans 15 residues. Trimming removed 1 base from V and 4 bases from J, with 11 bases in between. CDR3 sequence (DNA): TGTGCCAGCAGTTACTTTACAGCACTTAATCAGCCCCAGCATTTT. Translated, it gives CASSYFTALNQPQHF.

V gene TRBV20-1 combines with J gene TRBJ2-1; the match to TRBD2 covers 10 bases. Trimming cost V 0 bases and J 0 bases; bases outside gene matches: 26. Germline CDR1 and CDR2: DFQATT and SNEGSKA (reference sequence). The length of the CDR3 is 24 residues. CDR3 loop: CSARDAGGRSLVGTSASSYNEQFF. DNA of the CDR3: TGCAGTGCTAGAGATGCAGGGGGACGCTCTTTGGTCGGGACTAGCGCGAGCTCCTACAATGAGCAGTTCTTC.

The chain employs TRBV5-1 and TRBJ2-1; D is ambiguous. Trimming took 0 bases from V and 2 from J, leaving 15 bases between them. CDR3 size: 17 residues. CDR1 is SGHRS and CDR2 is YFSETQ in the germline V gene. The CDR3 bases are TGCGCCAGCAGCTTGGGGGGTGGGTCCCCTACCTACAATGAGCAGTTCTTC. It yields the protein CASSLGGGSPTYNEQFF.

The rearrangement links TRBV27 to TRBJ2-1; unclear D gene. V lost 3 bases to trimming and J lost 3 bases, with 6 bases between them. The CDR3 has 13 residues. CDR1 is MNHEY and CDR2 is SMNVEV in the germline V gene (reference sequence). CDR3 coding DNA: TGTGCCAGCAGTTTTACCAACTACAATGAGCAGTTCTTC. Encoded protein: CASSFTNYNEQFF.

The chain carries TRBV2 and TRBJ1-4, with D unclear. V lost 0 bases and J 8 bases, leaving 25 bases between the germline ends. The CDR3 length is 19 residues. In germline, CDR1 is SNHLY, CDR2 FYNNEI. The CDR3 is CASSEAPHPRHNLKEKLFF. The DNA for the CDR3 is TGTGCCAGCAGTGAAGCGCCCCACCCTCGACACAACTTAAAGGAAAAACTGTTTTTT.